This T cell receptor beta chain is drawn from a study of blood T cells in healthy people across ages. Broader study findings: One million T cells yielded diversity estimates that were considered underestimates. A strong correlation was seen between TCR beta diversity and naive T cell percentage. CMV status of donors was not determined, possibly confounding expanded clonotype changes.

This clonotype was picked up a small number of times. Its matching antigen is unknown. Total RNA extracted from each sample amounted to at least 6 micrograms. Using a J-beta primer mix together with a sample-barcoded 5' primer, a second PCR was run for roughly 6 to 11 cycles. A single record per CDR3 protein comes from TCRdb applying MiXCR to the 5' RACE reads. The sample has under 800,000 distinct CDR3 sequences; approximately 21% are singletons. The CDR3 sequence is 14 residues long. The V end was cut by 5 bases, the J end by 8 bases, with 13 bases between. The sample comprised blood. V usage is TRBV12-3 or TRBV12-4 and J usage is TRBJ2-6; unclear D gene. The receptor's source is a man in his 70s in good health. The CDR3 region is CASSPPGASNVLTF. CDR3 DNA: TGTGCCAGCAGTCCCCCGGGTGCCTCCAACGTCCTGACTTTC.